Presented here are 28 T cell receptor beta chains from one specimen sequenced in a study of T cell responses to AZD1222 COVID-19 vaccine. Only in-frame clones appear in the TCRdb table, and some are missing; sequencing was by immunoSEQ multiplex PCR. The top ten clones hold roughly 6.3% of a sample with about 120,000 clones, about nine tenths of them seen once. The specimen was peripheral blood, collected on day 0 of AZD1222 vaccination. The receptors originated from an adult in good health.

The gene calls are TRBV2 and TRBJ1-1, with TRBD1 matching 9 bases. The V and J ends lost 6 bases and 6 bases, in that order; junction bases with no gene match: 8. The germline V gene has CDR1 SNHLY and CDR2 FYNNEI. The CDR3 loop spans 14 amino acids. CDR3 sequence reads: CASRVGQGIPEAFF. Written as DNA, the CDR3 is TGTGCCAGCAGGGTTGGACAGGGGATCCCTGAAGCTTTCTTT.

CDR3 in DNA: TGTGCCAGCGGGGGACAGAGCTCCTACGAGCAGTACTTC. Its protein is CASGGQSSYEQYF. J is TRBJ2-7 and V is TRBV25-1, with 7 bases identical to TRBD1. The germline CDR1 and CDR2 sequences are MGHDK and SYGVNS. Losses at the gene ends were 8 bases for V and 0 bases for J; bases not matched to a gene: 4. The CDR3 totals 13 residues.

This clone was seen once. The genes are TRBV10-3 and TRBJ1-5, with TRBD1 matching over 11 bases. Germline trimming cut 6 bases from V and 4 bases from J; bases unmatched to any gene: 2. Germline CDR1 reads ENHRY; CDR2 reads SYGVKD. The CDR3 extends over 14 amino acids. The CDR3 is CAISGTGGNQPQHF. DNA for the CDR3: TGTGCCATCAGCGGGACAGGGGGGAATCAGCCCCAGCATTTT.

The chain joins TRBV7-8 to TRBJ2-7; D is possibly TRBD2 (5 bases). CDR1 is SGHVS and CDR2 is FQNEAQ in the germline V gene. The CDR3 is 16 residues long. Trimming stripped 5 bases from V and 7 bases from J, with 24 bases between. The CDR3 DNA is TGTGCCAGCAGCCCCCCCGGGGTGATACGTGTGGGTGAGCAGTACTTC. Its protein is CASSPPGVIRVGEQYF.

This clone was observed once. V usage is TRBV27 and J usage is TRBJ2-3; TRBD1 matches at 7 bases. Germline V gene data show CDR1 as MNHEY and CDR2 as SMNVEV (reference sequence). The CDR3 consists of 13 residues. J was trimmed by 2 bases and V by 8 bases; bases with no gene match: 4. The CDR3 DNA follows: TGTGCCAGCTGGACAGGCTACACAGATACGCAGTATTTT. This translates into CASWTGYTDTQYF.

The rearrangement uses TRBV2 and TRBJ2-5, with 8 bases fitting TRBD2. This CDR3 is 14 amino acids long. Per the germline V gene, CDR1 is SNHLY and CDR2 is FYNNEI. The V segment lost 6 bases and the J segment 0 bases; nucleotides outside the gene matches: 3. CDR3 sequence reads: CASRPGGYQETQYF. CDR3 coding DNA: TGTGCCAGCAGACCGGGGGGGTACCAAGAGACCCAGTACTTC.

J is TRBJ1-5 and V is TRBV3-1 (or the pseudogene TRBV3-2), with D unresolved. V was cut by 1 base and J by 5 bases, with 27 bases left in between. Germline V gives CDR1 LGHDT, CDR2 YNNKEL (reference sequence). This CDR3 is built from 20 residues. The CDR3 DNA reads TGTGCCAGCAGCCAAGGAAACAGACATCCGAAAAAAGCCCGATATCAGCCCCAGCATTTT. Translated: CASSQGNRHPKKARYQPQHF.

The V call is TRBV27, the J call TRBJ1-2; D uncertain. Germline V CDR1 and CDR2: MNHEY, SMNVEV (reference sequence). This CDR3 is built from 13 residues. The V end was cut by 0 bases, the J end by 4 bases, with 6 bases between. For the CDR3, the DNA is TGTGCCAGCAGTTTATCCGGCGGCTATGGCTACACCTTC. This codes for CASSLSGGYGYTF.

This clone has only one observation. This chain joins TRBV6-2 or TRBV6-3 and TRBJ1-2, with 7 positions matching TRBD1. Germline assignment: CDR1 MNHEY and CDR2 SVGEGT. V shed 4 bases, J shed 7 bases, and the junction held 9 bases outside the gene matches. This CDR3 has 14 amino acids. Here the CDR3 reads CASSFSGGRLGYTF. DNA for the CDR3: TGTGCCAGCAGTTTTTCAGGGGGTCGTCTTGGCTACACCTTC.

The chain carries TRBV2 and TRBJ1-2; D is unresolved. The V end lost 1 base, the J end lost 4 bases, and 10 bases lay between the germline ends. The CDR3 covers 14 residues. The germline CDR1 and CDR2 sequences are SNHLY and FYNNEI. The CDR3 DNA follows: TGTGCCAGCAGTGAAGTCGACATGCGCTATGGCTACACCTTC. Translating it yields CASSEVDMRYGYTF. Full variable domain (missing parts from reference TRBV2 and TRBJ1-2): EPEVTQTPSHQVTQMGQEVILRCVPISNHLYFYWYRQILGQKVEFLVSFYNNEISEKSEIFDDQFSVERPDGSNFTLKIRSTKLEDSAMYFCASSEVDMRYGYTFGSGTRLTVV.

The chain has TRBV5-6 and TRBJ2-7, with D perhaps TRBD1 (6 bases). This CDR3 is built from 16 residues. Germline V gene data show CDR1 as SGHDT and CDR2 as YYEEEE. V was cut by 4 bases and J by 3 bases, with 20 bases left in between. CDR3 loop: CASSGRGGSGRYEQYF. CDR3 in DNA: TGTGCCAGCAGCGGCCGTGGGGGCTCCGGCCGCTACGAGCAGTACTTC.

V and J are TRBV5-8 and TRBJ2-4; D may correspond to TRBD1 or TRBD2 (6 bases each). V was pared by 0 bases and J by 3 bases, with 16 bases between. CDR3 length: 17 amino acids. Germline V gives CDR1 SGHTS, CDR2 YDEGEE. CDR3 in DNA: TGTGCCAGCAGCTTGGCCAGGGGACTGGTGAACAAAAACATTCAGTACTTC. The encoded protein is CASSLARGLVNKNIQYF.

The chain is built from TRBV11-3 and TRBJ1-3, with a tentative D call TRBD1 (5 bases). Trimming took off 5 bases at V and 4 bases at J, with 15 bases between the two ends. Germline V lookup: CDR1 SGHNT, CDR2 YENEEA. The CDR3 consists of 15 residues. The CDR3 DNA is TGTGCCAGCAGCGCCAGTTGGGGCTCCGGAAACACCATATATTTT. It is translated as CASSASWGSGNTIYF.

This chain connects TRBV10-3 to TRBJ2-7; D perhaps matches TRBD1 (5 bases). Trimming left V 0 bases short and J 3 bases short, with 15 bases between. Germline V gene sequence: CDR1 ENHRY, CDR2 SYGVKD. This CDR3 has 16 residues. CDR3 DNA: TGTGCCATCAGTGAGTCCTTGGGCAGGGAAGGCTACGAGCAGTACTTC. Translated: CAISESLGREGYEQYF.

Here the CDR3 reads CASSPGVSPLHF. The DNA for the CDR3 is TGTGCCAGCAGCCCAGGGGTTTCACCCCTCCACTTT. The rearrangement links TRBV7-2 to TRBJ1-6; maybe TRBD1 (6 bases). V was trimmed by 5 bases and J by 9 bases, leaving 8 bases between them. CDR1 is SGHTA, CDR2 FQGNSA, per germline. The CDR3 has 12 residues.

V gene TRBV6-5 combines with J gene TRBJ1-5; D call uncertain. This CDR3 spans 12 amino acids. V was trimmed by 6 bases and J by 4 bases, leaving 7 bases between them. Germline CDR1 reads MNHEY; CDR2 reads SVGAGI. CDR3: CASSHENQPQHF. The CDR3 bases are TGTGCCAGCAGCCATGAAAATCAGCCCCAGCATTTT.

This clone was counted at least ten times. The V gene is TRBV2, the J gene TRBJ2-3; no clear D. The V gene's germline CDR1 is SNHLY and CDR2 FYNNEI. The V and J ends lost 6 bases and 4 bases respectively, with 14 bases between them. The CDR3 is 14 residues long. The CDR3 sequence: CASRPSGRADTQYF. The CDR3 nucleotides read TGTGCCAGCAGGCCCTCCGGTCGGGCAGATACGCAGTATTTT.

In DNA, the CDR3 is TGTGCCAGCAGTCATCGGGACAGAGCTAACTATGGCTACACCTTC. The encoded protein is CASSHRDRANYGYTF. The gene calls are TRBV27 and TRBJ1-2; 7 positions agree with TRBD1. CDR3 length: 15 residues. CDR1 MNHEY and CDR2 SMNVEV come from the germline V gene (reference sequence). The J segment lost 0 bases and the V segment lost 5 bases, leaving 6 bases of the junction unmatched.

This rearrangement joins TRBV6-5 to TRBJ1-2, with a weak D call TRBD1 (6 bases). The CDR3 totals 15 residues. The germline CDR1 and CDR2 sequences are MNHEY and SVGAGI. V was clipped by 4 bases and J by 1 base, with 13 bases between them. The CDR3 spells CASSSLGQLNYGYTF. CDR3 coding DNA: TGTGCCAGCAGTTCCCTAGGACAGCTTAACTATGGCTACACCTTC.

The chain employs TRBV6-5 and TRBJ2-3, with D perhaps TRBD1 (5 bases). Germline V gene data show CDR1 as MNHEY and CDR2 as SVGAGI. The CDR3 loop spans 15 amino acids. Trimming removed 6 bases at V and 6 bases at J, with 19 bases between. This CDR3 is CASRSSVGPGDTQYF. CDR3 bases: TGTGCCAGCAGATCCAGCGTGGGGCCAGGGGATACGCAGTATTTT.

The CDR3 coding sequence is TGCGCCAGCAGCTTGAATACAGGATTGAACACTGAAGCTTTCTTT. Its translation is CASSLNTGLNTEAFF. The chain has TRBV5-1 and TRBJ1-1; a possible D gene is TRBD1 (5 bases). This CDR3 has 15 residues. V was shortened by 1 base and J by 0 bases, with 10 bases between the two germline ends. Germline V gene lookup returns CDR1 SGHRS and CDR2 YFSETQ.

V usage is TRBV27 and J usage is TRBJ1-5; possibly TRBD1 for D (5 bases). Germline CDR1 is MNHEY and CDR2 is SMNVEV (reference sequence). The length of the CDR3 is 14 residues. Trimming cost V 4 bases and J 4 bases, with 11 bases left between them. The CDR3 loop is CASSSLGGNQPQHF. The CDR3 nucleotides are TGTGCCAGCAGTTCCTTGGGGGGAAATCAGCCCCAGCATTTT.

CDR3 coding DNA: TGTGCCAGTAGTATCGCCGACATTGCCGAAGCTTTCTTT. Protein sequence: CASSIADIAEAFF. V gene TRBV19 combines with J gene TRBJ1-1; no clear D gene. V lost 3 bases and J lost 8, with 13 bases in between. The germline V gene encodes CDR1 LNHDA and CDR2 SQIVND (reference sequence). The CDR3 loop spans 13 amino acids.

The CDR3 DNA follows: TGTGCCAGCAGTTACTCTTCAGGGCCCTATGGCTACACCTTC. Translation: CASSYSSGPYGYTF. The chain links TRBV6-5 to TRBJ1-2; D might be TRBD1 (5 bases). The CDR3 extends over 14 amino acids. Germline-derived CDR1 and CDR2 are MNHEY and SVGAGI. The germline V and J ends were trimmed by 0 bases and 4 bases, with 9 bases remaining between them.

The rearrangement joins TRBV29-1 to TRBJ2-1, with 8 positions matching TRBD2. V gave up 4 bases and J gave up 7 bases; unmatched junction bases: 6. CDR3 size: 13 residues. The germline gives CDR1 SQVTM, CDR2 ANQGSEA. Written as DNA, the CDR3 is TGCAGCGTTGCCCGGGGGGGAAGTAATGAGCAGTTCTTC. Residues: CSVARGGSNEQFF.

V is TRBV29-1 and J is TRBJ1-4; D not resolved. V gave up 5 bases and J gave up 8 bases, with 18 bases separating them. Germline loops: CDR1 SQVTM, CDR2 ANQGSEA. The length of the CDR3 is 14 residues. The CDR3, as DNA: TGCAGCGTTAGTTTGGCGTCCATGATAGAAAAACTGTTTTTT. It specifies CSVSLASMIEKLFF.

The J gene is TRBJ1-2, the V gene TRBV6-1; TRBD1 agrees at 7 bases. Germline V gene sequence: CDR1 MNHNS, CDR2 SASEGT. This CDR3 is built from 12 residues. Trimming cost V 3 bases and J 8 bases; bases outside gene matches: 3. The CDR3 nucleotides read TGTGCCAGCAGTGACCCAGGGGGAGGCTACACCTTC. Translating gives CASSDPGGGYTF.

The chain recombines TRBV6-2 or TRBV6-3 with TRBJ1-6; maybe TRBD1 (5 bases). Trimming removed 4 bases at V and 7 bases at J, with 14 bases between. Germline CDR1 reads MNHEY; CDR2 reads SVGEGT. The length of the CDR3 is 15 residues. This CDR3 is CASSFRDLMNSPLHF. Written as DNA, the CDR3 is TGTGCCAGCAGTTTCCGGGACTTAATGAATTCACCCCTCCACTTT.